The 27 T cell receptor beta chains below were found in one sample sequenced in a study of blood T cell repertoires in COVID-19. TCRdb's table, derived via immunoSEQ multiplex PCR, lists solely in-frame clones and lacks some. The table shows 200,000 to 250,000 clones, with under 90% occurring only once. Input material: peripheral blood. These receptors were obtained from a woman at least 80 years old with acute or convalescent COVID-19.

This clone was detected a few times. This chain links TRBV19 with TRBJ1-2; possibly TRBD1 for D (6 bases). V lost 5 bases and J lost 3, with 13 bases in between. The CDR3 runs to 14 residues. CDR1 is LNHDA and CDR2 is SQIVND in the germline V gene (reference sequence). The CDR3 coding sequence is TGTGCCAGTAGTTGGGGGGGCGCTGACTATGGCTACACCTTC. This encodes CASSWGGADYGYTF.

This chain uses TRBV18 with TRBJ1-4; D is undetermined. The germline V gene encodes CDR1 KGHSH and CDR2 LQKENI. The CDR3 spans 15 residues. V lost 3 bases and J lost 5, with 13 bases in between. The CDR3 coding sequence is TGTGCCAGCTCACCCGATGAGTATGTCAATGAAAAACTGTTTTTT. As protein: CASSPDEYVNEKLFF.

The sample holds a few counts of this clone. The rearrangement links TRBV6-5 to TRBJ2-7, with a weak D call TRBD2 (5 bases). This CDR3 spans 15 amino acids. The germline CDR1 and CDR2 sequences are MNHEY and SVGAGI. Trimming left V 0 bases short and J 3 bases short, with 12 bases between. Here the CDR3 reads CASSYSGLGGYEQYF. CDR3 coding DNA: TGTGCCAGCAGTTACTCCGGACTCGGAGGCTACGAGCAGTACTTC.

This clone has a single count. This chain links TRBV2 with TRBJ1-1; TRBD1 is a possible D gene (6 bases). The CDR3 is 12 amino acids. The V end was cut by 3 bases, the J end by 11 bases, with 13 bases between. Germline CDR1 is SNHLY and CDR2 is FYNNEI. Here the CDR3 reads CASSEGAWQAFF. The CDR3 DNA follows: TGTGCCAGCAGTGAGGGGGCGTGGCAGGCTTTCTTT. Filled out from reference TRBV2 and TRBJ1-1, the complete variable domain reads EPEVTQTPSHQVTQMGQEVILRCVPISNHLYFYWYRQILGQKVEFLVSFYNNEISEKSEIFDDQFSVERPDGSNFTLKIRSTKLEDSAMYFCASSEGAWQAFFGQGTRLTVV.

This clone was seen once. The J gene is TRBJ2-1, the V gene TRBV18, with TRBD1 as a possible D gene (6 bases). V shed 4 bases and J shed 2 bases, with 12 bases lying between them. The CDR3 extends over 15 amino acids. Germline CDR1 is KGHSH and CDR2 is LQKENI. Here the CDR3 reads CASSLGGQAYNEQFF. DNA for the CDR3: TGTGCCAGCTCACTAGGGGGACAAGCCTACAATGAGCAGTTCTTC.

The chain employs TRBV24-1 and TRBJ2-2; 7 bases are a match to TRBD1. CDR1 is KGHDR, CDR2 SFDVKD, per germline. This CDR3 is built from 15 residues. Losses at the gene ends were 5 bases for V and 1 base for J; bases not matched to a gene: 3. This CDR3 is CATSGWTGNTGELFF. In DNA, the CDR3 is TGTGCCACCAGTGGATGGACAGGGAACACCGGGGAGCTGTTTTTT.

As for this clone: One end of the junction fails to match germline, which may point to a read error. This chain uses TRBV7-7 with TRBJ2-6; D uncertain. The CDR3 loop spans 19 amino acids. CDR1 and CDR2 from the germline V gene are SSHAT and FNYEAQ (reference sequence). CDR3 sequence: CASSSAGSSSFPGANVLTF. The CDR3 DNA sequence: TGTGCTAGCAGCTCCGCCGGGTCCTCCTCTTTTCCTGGGGCCAACGTCCTGACTTTC. The variable domain in full, with the rest retrieved from reference TRBV7-7 and TRBJ2-6, is GAGVSQSPRYKVTKRGQDVTLRCDPISSHATLYWYQQALGQGPEFLTYFNYEAQPDKSGLPSDRFSAERPEGSISTLTIQRTEQRDSAMYRCASSSAGSSSFPGANVLTFGAGSRLTVL.

The rearrangement uses TRBV7-2 and TRBJ2-1; 9 bases fit TRBD2. Germline values: CDR1 SGHTA, CDR2 FQGNSA. J was trimmed by 6 bases and V by 5 bases; bases with no gene match: 11. The CDR3 runs 16 residues. The CDR3 reads CASSLRVGGGGNEQFF. The CDR3 nucleotides read TGTGCCAGCAGCCTAAGGGTTGGCGGGGGGGGCAATGAGCAGTTCTTC.

Of note for this clone: Other DNA sequences from this sample encode an identical CDR3 as well. This rearrangement joins TRBV3-1 (or the pseudogene TRBV3-2) to TRBJ1-2; TRBD1 agrees at 7 bases. The CDR3 has 13 residues. The ends lost 2 bases at V and 6 bases at J; junction bases unmatched: 3. Germline-derived CDR1 and CDR2 are LGHDT and YNNKEL (reference sequence). The CDR3 DNA sequence: TGTGCCAGCAGCCAAAGACAGGGCGATGGCTACACCTTC. As protein: CASSQRQGDGYTF.

The genes are TRBV19 and TRBJ2-2; D may be TRBD2 (5 bases). The V gene lost 4 bases and the J gene lost 5 bases, with 5 bases spanning the gap. There are 12 residues in the CDR3. CDR1 and CDR2 from the germline V gene are LNHDA and SQIVND (reference sequence). Here the CDR3 DNA reads TGTGCCAGTAGTACGGGGACCGGGGAGCTGTTTTTT. Translating it yields CASSTGTGELFF.

The chain combines TRBV6-1 with TRBJ1-2, with TRBD1 as a possible D gene (6 bases). Germline V gene sequence: CDR1 MNHNS, CDR2 SASEGT. V lost 3 bases, J lost 2 bases, and 7 bases lay in between. There are 13 residues in the CDR3. The CDR3 sequence is CASSETGNYGYTF. The CDR3 nucleotides read TGTGCCAGCAGTGAGACAGGAAACTATGGCTACACCTTC.

V is TRBV5-4 and J is TRBJ1-2; 7 bases map to TRBD1. From germline, CDR1 is SGHNT and CDR2 YYREEE (reference sequence). V was clipped by 0 bases and J by 2 bases; unmatched bases: 4. The CDR3 is 15 residues long. In DNA, the CDR3 is TGTGCCAGCAGCTTGGACGGCAGGGGGAACTATGGCTACACCTTC. It encodes CASSLDGRGNYGYTF.

The V and J genes are TRBV11-2 and TRBJ2-5; 7 positions agree with TRBD2. CDR1 is SGHAT, CDR2 FQNNGV, per germline. The CDR3 is 15 residues long. The V segment lost 0 bases and the J segment 0 bases; nucleotides outside the gene matches: 1. The CDR3 is CASSLEGGYQETQYF. Here the CDR3 DNA reads TGTGCCAGCAGCTTAGAGGGGGGGTACCAAGAGACCCAGTACTTC.

A single count supports this clone. The genes are TRBV9 and TRBJ1-4; D call uncertain. In germline, CDR1 is SGDLS, CDR2 YYNGEE. This CDR3 contains 15 residues. Trimming took 4 bases from V and 0 from J, leaving 10 bases between them. CDR3 sequence: CASSTRDATNEKLFF. The CDR3 DNA sequence: TGTGCCAGCAGCACCCGGGATGCAACTAATGAAAAACTGTTTTTT.

Concerning this clone itself: Different DNA sequences within this sample yield the same CDR3. The chain combines TRBV5-4 with TRBJ1-2; the match to TRBD1 covers 8 bases. The ends lost 0 bases at V and 6 bases at J; junction bases unmatched: 7. This CDR3 has 15 residues. CDR1 is SGHNT, CDR2 YYREEE, per germline (reference sequence). CDR3 in amino acids: CASSLGGQGKDGYTF. As DNA, the CDR3 is TGTGCCAGCAGCTTGGGAGGACAGGGAAAGGATGGCTACACCTTC.

The CDR3 DNA follows: TGCAGCGTCCGGGACAACCCCTTGAACACTGAAGCTTTCTTT. This translates into CSVRDNPLNTEAFF. The rearrangement links TRBV29-1 to TRBJ1-1, with D possibly TRBD1 on 6 matching bases. This CDR3 region has 14 residues. V lost 6 bases, J lost 0 bases, and 14 bases lay in between. Germline values: CDR1 SQVTM, CDR2 ANQGSEA. The full variable domain, its missing parts supplied by reference TRBV29-1 and TRBJ1-1, is SAVISQKPSRDICQRGTSLTIQCQVDSQVTMMFWYRQQPGQSLTLIATANQGSEATYESGFVIDKFPISRPNLTFSTLTVSNMSPEDSSIYLCSVRDNPLNTEAFFGQGTRLTVV.

DNA of the CDR3: TGTGCCAGCAGCCAAACTCCGCAAGGGACAGTCACCGGGGAGCTGTTTTTT. Its protein is CASSQTPQGTVTGELFF. The chain is built from TRBV4-2 and TRBJ2-2, with 7 bases lining up with TRBD1. This CDR3 has 17 amino acids. The germline V gene encodes CDR1 LGHNA and CDR2 YNFKEQ. J was trimmed by 4 bases and V by 2 bases; bases with no gene match: 10.

The chain recombines TRBV29-1 with TRBJ2-7; 9 bases are shared with TRBD1. This CDR3 spans 12 amino acids. The ends lost 7 bases at V and 6 bases at J; junction bases unmatched: 7. Germline-derived CDR1 and CDR2 are SQVTM and ANQGSEA. The CDR3 sequence: CSAQGALREQYF. The CDR3 coding sequence is TGCAGCGCACAGGGGGCGCTTCGCGAGCAGTACTTC.

Details on this clone: At the DNA level, this CDR3 is encoded by other sequences in the same sample as well. This chain links TRBV5-1 with TRBJ1-1; 8 nucleotides align to TRBD1. This CDR3 has 14 amino acids. Germline assignment: CDR1 SGHRS and CDR2 YFSETQ. The ends lost 4 bases at V and 1 base at J; junction bases unmatched: 3. The CDR3 DNA reads as TGCGCCAGCAGCCCCGGGACAGGGAACACTGAAGCTTTCTTT. As protein: CASSPGTGNTEAFF.

This clone was seen a handful of times. The V call is TRBV16, the J call TRBJ2-6; possible D gene TRBD1, 5 bases. The CDR3 sequence is 16 residues long. The V gene lost 4 bases and the J gene lost 0 bases, with 10 bases spanning the gap. Germline V gene data show CDR1 as KGHSY and CDR2 as FQNENV. CDR3 residues: CASSPIDSSGANVLTF. DNA of the CDR3: TGTGCCAGCAGCCCCATAGACAGCTCTGGGGCCAACGTCCTGACTTTC.

This clone has a single count. V and J are TRBV3-1 (or the pseudogene TRBV3-2) and TRBJ1-5; TRBD1 matches at 7 bases. Losses at the gene ends were 0 bases for V and 4 bases for J; bases not matched to a gene: 12. CDR3 length: 18 amino acids. Germline V CDR1 and CDR2: LGHDT, YNNKEL (reference sequence). The CDR3 bases are TGTGCCAGCAGCCAAGAAAGTTCCCCCGGGACAGCTAATCAGCCCCAGCATTTT. Translated, it gives CASSQESSPGTANQPQHF.

This sequence joins TRBV9 and TRBJ2-2; 7 bases map to TRBD1. This CDR3 contains 17 residues. After removal of 4 bases from V and 5 bases from J, the junction contained 14 bases not matched to a gene. The germline V gene encodes CDR1 SGDLS and CDR2 YYNGEE. Here the CDR3 reads CASSPRWDSSKTGELFF. The CDR3 DNA is TGTGCCAGCAGCCCACGTTGGGACAGCTCTAAGACCGGGGAGCTGTTTTTT.

The V gene is TRBV6-1, the J gene TRBJ1-6; 7 bases line up with TRBD1. Losses at the gene ends were 4 bases for V and 8 bases for J; bases not matched to a gene: 5. The CDR3 has 14 residues. CDR1 is MNHNS and CDR2 is SASEGT in the germline V gene. In nucleotides, the CDR3 is TGTGCCAGCAGTGGTCAGGGGGATGATTCACCCCTCCACTTT. It translates to CASSGQGDDSPLHF.

The gene calls are TRBV19 and TRBJ2-7; D is undetermined. The ends were cut back, 5 bases at V and 4 bases at J, with 6 bases in the middle. Germline CDR1 LNHDA, CDR2 SQIVND (reference sequence). The CDR3 runs 11 residues. CDR3: CASSGQYEQYF. Written as DNA, the CDR3 is TGTGCCAGTAGTGGCCAATACGAGCAGTACTTC.

Of note for this clone: The germline gene is not matched at one end of the junction; a read error may be the cause. The chain uses TRBV5-6 and TRBJ1-1; weak D call: TRBD1 (5 bases). Germline V gives CDR1 SGHDT, CDR2 YYEEEE. The CDR3 has 12 amino acids. CDR3 DNA sequence: TGTGCCAGCAGCTCATTTGCGGGGGGACCCGTCTTT. Residues: CASSSFAGGPVF.

This clone was seen once. This chain connects TRBV19 to TRBJ1-5, with D unclear. CDR1 and CDR2 (germline): LNHDA, SQIVND (reference sequence). CDR3 length: 17 residues. The ends were cut back, 0 bases at V and 6 bases at J, with 18 bases in the middle. The CDR3 reads CASSIDPRLITRQPQHF. CDR3 sequence (DNA): TGTGCCAGTAGTATAGATCCCAGGTTAATAACACGTCAGCCCCAGCATTTT.

This clone was detected only once. CDR3: CACGLGTFTEAFF. The CDR3 region has the DNA TGTGCCTGCGGCCTAGGGACATTCACTGAAGCTTTCTTT. This sequence joins TRBV12-3 or TRBV12-4 and TRBJ1-1; a possible D gene is TRBD1 (6 bases). The CDR3 is made up of 13 amino acids. Deletions cut 11 bases from V and 4 bases from J, with 17 bases between.